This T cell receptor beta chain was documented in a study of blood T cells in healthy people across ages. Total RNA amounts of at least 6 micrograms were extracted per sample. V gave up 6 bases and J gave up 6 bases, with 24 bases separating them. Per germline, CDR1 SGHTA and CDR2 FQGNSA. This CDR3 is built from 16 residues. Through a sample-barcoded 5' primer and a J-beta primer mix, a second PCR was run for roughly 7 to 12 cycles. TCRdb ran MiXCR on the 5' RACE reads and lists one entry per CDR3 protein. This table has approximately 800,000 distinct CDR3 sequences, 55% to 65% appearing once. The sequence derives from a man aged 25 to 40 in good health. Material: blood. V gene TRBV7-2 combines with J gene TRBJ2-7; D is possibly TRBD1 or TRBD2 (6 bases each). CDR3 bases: TGTGCCAGCAGGCCCCCAAGCGTGTGGGGGGCGAGCGAGCAGTACTTC. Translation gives CASRPPSVWGASEQYF.